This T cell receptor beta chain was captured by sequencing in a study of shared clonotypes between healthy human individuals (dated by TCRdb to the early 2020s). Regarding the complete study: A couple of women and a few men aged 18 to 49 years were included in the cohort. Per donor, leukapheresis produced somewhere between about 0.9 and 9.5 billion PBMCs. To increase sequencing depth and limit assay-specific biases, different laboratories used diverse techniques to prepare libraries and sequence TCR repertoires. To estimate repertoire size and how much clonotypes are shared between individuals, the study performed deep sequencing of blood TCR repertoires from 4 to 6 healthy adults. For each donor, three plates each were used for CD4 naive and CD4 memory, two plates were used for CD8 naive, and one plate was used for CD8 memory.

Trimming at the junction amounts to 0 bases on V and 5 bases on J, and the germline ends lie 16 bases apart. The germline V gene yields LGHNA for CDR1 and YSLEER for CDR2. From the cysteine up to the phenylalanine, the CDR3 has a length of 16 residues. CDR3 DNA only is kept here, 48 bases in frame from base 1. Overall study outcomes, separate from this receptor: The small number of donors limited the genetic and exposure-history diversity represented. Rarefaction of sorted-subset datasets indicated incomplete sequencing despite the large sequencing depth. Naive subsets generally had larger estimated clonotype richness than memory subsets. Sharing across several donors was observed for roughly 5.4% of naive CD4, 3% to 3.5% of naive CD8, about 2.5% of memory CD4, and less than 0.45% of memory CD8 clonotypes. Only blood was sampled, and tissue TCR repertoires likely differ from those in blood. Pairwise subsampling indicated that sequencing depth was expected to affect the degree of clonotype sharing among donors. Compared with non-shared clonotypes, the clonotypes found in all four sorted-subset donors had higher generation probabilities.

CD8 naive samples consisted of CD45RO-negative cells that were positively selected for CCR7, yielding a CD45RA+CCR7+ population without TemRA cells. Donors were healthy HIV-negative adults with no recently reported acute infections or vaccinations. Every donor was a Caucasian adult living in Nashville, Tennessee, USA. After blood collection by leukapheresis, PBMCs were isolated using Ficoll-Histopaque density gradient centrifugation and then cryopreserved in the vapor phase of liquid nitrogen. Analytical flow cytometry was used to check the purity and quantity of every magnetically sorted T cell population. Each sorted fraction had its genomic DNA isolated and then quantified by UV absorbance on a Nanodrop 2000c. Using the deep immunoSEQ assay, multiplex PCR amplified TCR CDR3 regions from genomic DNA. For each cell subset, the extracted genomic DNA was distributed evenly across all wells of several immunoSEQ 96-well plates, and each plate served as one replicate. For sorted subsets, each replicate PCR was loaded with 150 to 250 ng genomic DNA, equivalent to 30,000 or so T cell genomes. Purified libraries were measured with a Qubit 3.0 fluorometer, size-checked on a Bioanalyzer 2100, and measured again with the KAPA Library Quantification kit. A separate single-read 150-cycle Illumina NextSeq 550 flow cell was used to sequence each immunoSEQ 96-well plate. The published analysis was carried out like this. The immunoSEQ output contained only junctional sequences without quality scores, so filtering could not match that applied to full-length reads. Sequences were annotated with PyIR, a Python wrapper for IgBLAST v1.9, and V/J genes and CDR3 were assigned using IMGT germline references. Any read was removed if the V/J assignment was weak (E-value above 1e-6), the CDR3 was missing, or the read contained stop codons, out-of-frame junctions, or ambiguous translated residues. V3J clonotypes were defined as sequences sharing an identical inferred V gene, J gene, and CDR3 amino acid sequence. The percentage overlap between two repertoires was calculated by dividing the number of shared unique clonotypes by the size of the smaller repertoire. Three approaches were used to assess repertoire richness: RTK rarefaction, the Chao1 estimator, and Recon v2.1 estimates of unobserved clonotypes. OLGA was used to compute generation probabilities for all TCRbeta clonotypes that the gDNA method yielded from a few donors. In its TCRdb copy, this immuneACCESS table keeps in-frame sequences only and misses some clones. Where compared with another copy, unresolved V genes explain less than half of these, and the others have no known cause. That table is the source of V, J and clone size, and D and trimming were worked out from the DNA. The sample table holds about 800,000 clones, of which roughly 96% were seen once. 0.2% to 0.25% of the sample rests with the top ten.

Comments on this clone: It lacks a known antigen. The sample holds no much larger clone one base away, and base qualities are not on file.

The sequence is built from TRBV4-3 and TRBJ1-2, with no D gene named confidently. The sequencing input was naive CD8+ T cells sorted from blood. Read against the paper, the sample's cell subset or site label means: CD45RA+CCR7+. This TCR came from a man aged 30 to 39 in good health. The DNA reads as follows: TGCGCCAGCAGCCAAGATCTCACGGCAAGGAGGTATGGCTACACCTTC. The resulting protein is CASSQDLTARRYGYTF.